This entry describes one T cell receptor (beta chain). Germline and junction disagree at one end, which may indicate a read error. This record belongs to a study of tumor-infiltrating lymphocytes in primary liver carcinoma. Unsorted whole blood served as the source of blood RNA, and germline DNA was extracted as well. Starting material of about 480 ng total RNA yielded TCR beta cDNA via a constant-region primer. Employing slightly modified ARM-PCR, three nested multiplex PCR rounds were run, and these gave rise to the TCR beta libraries. Two initial PCR rounds of around 10 cycles each paired TRBV1-TRBV30 forward primers with a C-beta reverse primer. Each CDR3 protein is one row after TCRdb ran MiXCR on the multiplex PCR reads. The repertoire includes around 330,000 distinct CDR3 sequences, about 62% of them detected once, and 9% to 10% sits in the top ten. Looked up from germline, CDR1 is MNHEY and CDR2 is SVGAGI. The CDR3 runs to 14 residues.

The specimen was peripheral blood. The chain carries TRBV6-5 and TRBJ1-1, with a tentative D call TRBD1 (5 bases). The receptor's source is a man aged 40-55 years with primary liver carcinoma and hepatitis B virus infection. The CDR3 DNA reads as TGTACCAGCATGAGGACGGGACGGAACACTGAAGCTTTCTTT. Protein sequence: CTSMRTGRNTEAFF.